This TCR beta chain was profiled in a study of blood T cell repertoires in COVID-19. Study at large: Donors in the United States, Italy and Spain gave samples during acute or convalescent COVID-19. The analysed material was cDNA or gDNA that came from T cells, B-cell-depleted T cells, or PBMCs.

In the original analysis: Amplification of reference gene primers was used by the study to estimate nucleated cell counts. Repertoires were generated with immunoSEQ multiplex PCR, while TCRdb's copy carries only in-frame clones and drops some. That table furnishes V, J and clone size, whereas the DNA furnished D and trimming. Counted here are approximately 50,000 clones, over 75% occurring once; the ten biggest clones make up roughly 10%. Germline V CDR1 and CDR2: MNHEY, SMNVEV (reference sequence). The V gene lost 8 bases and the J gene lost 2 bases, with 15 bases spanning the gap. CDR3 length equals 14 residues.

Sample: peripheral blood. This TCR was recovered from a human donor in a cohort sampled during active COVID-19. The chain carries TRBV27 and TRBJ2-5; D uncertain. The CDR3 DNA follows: TGTGCCAGCTCAGAACACCCAGCGCAAGAGACCCAGTACTTC. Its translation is CASSEHPAQETQYF.